This is a list of T cell receptor beta chains from one sample in a study of blood T cell repertoires in COVID-19. TCRdb's table, derived via immunoSEQ multiplex PCR, lists solely in-frame clones and lacks some. The table records 250,000 or so clones, about 83% of them present only once. The sample was peripheral blood. These TCRs come from a human donor in a cohort sampled during active COVID-19. The CDR3 runs from the conserved cysteine through the conserved F or W. A D gene is named only where the DNA matches it firmly. Size tells how often a clone was seen (once, few, many) or the class of an expanded clone, and some rows leave it out.

j_call clone_size v_call d_call cdr3_aa cdr3_nt
TRBJ1-1 - TRBV29-1 - CSVENQGSEAFF TGCAGCGTTGAAAACCAGGGATCTGAAGCTTTCTTT
TRBJ2-6 - TRBV19 TRBD1 CASSTGGRRSGANVLTF TGTGCCAGTAGTACAGGGGGACGACGCTCTGGGGCCAACGTCCTGACTTTC
TRBJ2-1 - TRBV4-1 TRBD2 CASSQALAGGNNEQFF TGCGCCAGCAGCCAAGCGCTAGCGGGGGGGAACAATGAGCAGTTCTTC
TRBJ2-1 - TRBV19 - CASSKQSGTPYEQFF TGTGCCAGTAGTAAACAATCCGGGACTCCCTATGAGCAGTTCTTC
TRBJ1-2 few TRBV2 - CASSEGTDYGYTF TGTGCCAGCAGTGAAGGCACGGACTATGGCTACACCTTC
TRBJ1-1 - TRBV5-4 TRBD1 CASSRTGGRTEAFF TGTGCCAGCAGCCGGACAGGGGGTAGAACTGAAGCTTTCTTT
TRBJ1-1 few TRBV29-1 TRBD1 CSASRTGTGEAFF TGCAGCGCCAGTCGGACAGGGACGGGTGAAGCTTTCTTT
TRBJ1-2 few TRBV5-6 TRBD1 CASSFWGTGWKGTSYGYTF TGTGCCAGCAGCTTCTGGGGGACAGGGTGGAAGGGAACCTCCTATGGCTACACCTTC
TRBJ2-3 - TRBV5-1 - CASSLAPTDTQYF TGCGCCAGCAGCTTGGCTCCCACAGATACGCAGTATTTT
TRBJ2-7 few TRBV7-9 - CASSLVQAGVREQYF TGTGCCAGCAGCTTAGTTCAGGCAGGGGTGCGGGAGCAGTACTTC
TRBJ1-2 - TRBV10-3 - CAISESPGQTKPANYGYTF TGTGCCATCAGTGAGTCGCCCGGACAGACTAAACCGGCTAACTATGGCTACACCTTC
TRBJ1-2 - TRBV18 TRBD1 CASSENRGSNYGYTF TGTGCCAGCTCCGAAAACAGGGGGTCTAACTATGGCTACACCTTC
TRBJ1-1 - TRBV12-3/TRBV12-4 TRBD1 CASTPRTGQAFF TGTGCCAGCACCCCTAGGACAGGGCAAGCTTTCTTT
TRBJ1-6 - TRBV30 TRBD1 CAWSVRTGPNSPLHF TGTGCCTGGAGTGTGAGGACAGGGCCAAATTCACCCCTCCACTTT
TRBJ1-5 - TRBV28 TRBD1 CASRGTGGIQPQHF TGTGCCAGCAGGGGTACAGGGGGGATACAGCCCCAGCATTTT
TRBJ2-2 - TRBV28 TRBD2 CASISGTNTGELFF TGTGCCAGTATTAGCGGGACAAACACCGGGGAGCTGTTTTTT
TRBJ1-2 few TRBV4-1 - CASSQGGFAIYGYTF TGCGCCAGCAGCCAAGGCGGATTTGCAATCTATGGCTACACCTTC
TRBJ1-5 - TRBV19 - CASSEGTGQPQHF TGTGCCAGTAGCGAGGGAACGGGTCAGCCCCAGCATTTT
TRBJ2-6 - TRBV5-1 - CASSLDQGLAGANVLTF TGCGCCAGCAGCTTGGATCAGGGGTTGGCTGGGGCCAACGTCCTGACTTTC
TRBJ1-6 - TRBV10-1 - CASSESQYSPLHF TGCGCCAGCAGTGAGTCCCAATATTCACCCCTCCACTTT
TRBJ2-1 - TRBV4-1 TRBD1 CASSHPGTAYNEQFF TGCGCCAGCAGCCACCCCGGGACAGCCTACAATGAGCAGTTCTTC
TRBJ2-1 - TRBV25-1 - CASSELKDNEQFF TGTGCCAGCAGTGAGCTAAAAGATAATGAGCAGTTCTTC
TRBJ1-1 - TRBV19 - CASSPREVGEAFF TGTGCCAGTTCCCCCAGGGAGGTGGGTGAAGCTTTCTTT
TRBJ2-2 once TRBV27 TRBD2 CASNLAGANTGELFF TGTGCCAGCAACTTAGCGGGGGCAAACACCGGGGAGCTGTTTTTT